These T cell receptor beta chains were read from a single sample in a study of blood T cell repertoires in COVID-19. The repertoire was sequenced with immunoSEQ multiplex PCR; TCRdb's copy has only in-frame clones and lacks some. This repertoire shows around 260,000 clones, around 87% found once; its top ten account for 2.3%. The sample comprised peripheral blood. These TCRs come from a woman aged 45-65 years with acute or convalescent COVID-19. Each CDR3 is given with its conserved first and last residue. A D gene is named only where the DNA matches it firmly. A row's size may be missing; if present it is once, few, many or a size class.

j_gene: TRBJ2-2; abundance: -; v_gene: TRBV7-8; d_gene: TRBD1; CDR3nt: TGTGCCAGCAGCGGGGACAGGGGGCGACTGAACACCGGGGAGCTGTTTTTT; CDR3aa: CASSGDRGRLNTGELFF
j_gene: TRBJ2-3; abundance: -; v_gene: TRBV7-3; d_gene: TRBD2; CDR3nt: TGTGCCAGCAGCTCCCGACTAGCGGGAGGGGATACGCAGTATTTT; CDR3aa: CASSSRLAGGDTQYF
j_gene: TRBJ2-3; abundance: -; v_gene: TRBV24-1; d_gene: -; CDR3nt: TGTGCCACCAGTGACCTACAGGGTTACACAGATACGCAGTATTTT; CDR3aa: CATSDLQGYTDTQYF
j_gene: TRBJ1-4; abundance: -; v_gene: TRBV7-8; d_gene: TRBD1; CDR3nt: TGTGCCAGCAGCTTAGGGGACAGGGGGTTAGATGAAAAACTGTTTTTT; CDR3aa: CASSLGDRGLDEKLFF
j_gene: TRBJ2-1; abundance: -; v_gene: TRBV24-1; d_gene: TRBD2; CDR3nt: TGTGCCACCAGTGATTCCAGCGGGAGGGGTGTCAATGAGCAGTTCTTC; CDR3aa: CATSDSSGRGVNEQFF
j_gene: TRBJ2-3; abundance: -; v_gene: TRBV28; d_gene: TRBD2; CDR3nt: TGTGCCAGCAGTGAACTAGCGGGAGCGGCAGATACGCAGTATTTT; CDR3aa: CASSELAGAADTQYF
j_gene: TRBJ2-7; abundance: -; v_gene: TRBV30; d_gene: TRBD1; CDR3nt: TGTGCCTGGGATATAACAGGGGACTCCTACGAGCAGTACTTC; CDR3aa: CAWDITGDSYEQYF
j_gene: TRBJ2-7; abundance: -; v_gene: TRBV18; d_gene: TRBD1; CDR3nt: TGTGCCAGCTCACCCTTAGGGACAGACGACGAGCAGTACTTC; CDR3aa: CASSPLGTDDEQYF
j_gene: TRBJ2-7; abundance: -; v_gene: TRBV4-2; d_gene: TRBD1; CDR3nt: TGTGCCAGCAGCACTACAGGGGGCCTTTCCTACGAGCAGTACTTC; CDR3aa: CASSTTGGLSYEQYF
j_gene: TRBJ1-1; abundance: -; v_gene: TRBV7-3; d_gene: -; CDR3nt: TGTGCCAGCAGCACCAGCCCGGGGGCTGAAGCTTTCTTT; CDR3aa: CASSTSPGAEAFF
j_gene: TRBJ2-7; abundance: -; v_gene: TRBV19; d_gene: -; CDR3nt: TGTGCCAGTAGTGCGCAAAATAGCGCCCGCTCCTACGAGCAGTACTTC; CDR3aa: CASSAQNSARSYEQYF
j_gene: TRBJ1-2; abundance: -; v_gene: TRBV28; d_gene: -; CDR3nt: TGTGCCAGCAGTTTAGTCTCAGGGAACTATGGCTACACCTTC; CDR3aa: CASSLVSGNYGYTF
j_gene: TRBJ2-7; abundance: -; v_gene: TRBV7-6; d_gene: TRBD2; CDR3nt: TGTGCCAGCAGCCCTGATGGACTAGCGGAGGCCTACGAGCAGTACTTC; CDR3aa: CASSPDGLAEAYEQYF
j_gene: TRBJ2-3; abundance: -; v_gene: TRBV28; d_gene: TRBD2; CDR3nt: TGTGCCAGCACTCCCGCAGGAGCGGGGGGCACAGATACGCAGTATTTT; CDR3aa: CASTPAGAGGTDTQYF
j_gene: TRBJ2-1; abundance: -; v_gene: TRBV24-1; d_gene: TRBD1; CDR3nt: TGTGCCACCAGTGATCTCATCGGGACAGGGACTTCGGATGAGCAGTTCTTC; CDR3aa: CATSDLIGTGTSDEQFF
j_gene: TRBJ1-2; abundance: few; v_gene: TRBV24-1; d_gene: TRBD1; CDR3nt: TGTGCCACCAGTGACCCCACGGGACAGAAAGTCTATGGCTACACCTTC; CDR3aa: CATSDPTGQKVYGYTF
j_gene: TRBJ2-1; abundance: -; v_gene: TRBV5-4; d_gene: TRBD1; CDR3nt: TGTGCCAGCAGTCGTGCCGGGACAGGGGGTTTCGATGAGCAGTTCTTC; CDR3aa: CASSRAGTGGFDEQFF
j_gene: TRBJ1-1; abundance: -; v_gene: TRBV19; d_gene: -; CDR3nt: TGTGCCAGTACCCGCGCCGGGGTGAACACTGAAGCTTTCTTT; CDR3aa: CASTRAGVNTEAFF
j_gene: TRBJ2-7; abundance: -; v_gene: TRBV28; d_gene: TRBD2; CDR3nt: TGTGCCAGCAGCCTTCTAGCGGGAGCCCGCTACGAGCAGTACTTC; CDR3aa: CASSLLAGARYEQYF
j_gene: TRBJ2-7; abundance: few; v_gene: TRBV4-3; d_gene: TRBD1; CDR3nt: TGCGCCAGCAGCCAAGATGGGACAGGGCGCGAGCAGTACTTC; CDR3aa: CASSQDGTGREQYF
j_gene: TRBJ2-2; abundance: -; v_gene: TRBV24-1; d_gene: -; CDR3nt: TGTGCCACCAGTGATTTACTGGGTGGCGCGGACACCGGGGAGCTGTTTTTT; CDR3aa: CATSDLLGGADTGELFF
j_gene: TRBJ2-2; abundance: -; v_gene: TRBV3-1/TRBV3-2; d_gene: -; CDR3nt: TGTGCCAGCAGCCAAGTTTCAGACACCGGGGAGCTGTTTTTT; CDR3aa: CASSQVSDTGELFF
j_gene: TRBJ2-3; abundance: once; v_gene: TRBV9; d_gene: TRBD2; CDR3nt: TGTGCCAGCAGCGTAGGACTAGCATCAGATACGCAGTATTTT; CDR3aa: CASSVGLASDTQYF
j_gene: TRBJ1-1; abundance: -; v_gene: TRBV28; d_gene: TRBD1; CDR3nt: TGTGCCAGCAGTAATGACAGGGCCGAGGTGGTAAACACTGAAGCTTTCTTT; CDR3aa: CASSNDRAEVVNTEAFF
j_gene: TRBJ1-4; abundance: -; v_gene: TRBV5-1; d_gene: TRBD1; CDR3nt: TGCGCCAGCAGGTACGCCGGGACAGAGAATGAAAAACTGTTTTTT; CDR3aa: CASRYAGTENEKLFF
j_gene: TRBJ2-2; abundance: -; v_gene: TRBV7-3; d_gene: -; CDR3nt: TGTGCCAGCAGCTTCCAGGGGTCGGGCACCGGGGAGCTGTTTTTT; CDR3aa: CASSFQGSGTGELFF
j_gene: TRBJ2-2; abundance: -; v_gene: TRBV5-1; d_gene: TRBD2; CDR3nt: TGCGCCAGCAGCTTGTTGGCTAGCGGGATTGACACCGGGGAGCTGTTTTTT; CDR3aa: CASSLLASGIDTGELFF
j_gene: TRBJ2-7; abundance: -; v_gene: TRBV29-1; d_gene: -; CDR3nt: TGCAGCGTTGAAACACAGAACTCCTACGAGCAGTACTTC; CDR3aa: CSVETQNSYEQYF
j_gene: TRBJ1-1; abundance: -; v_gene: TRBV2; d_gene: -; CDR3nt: TGTGCCAGCACTCCTGAGGGTTTGGCTGAAGCTTTCTTT; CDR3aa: CASTPEGLAEAFF
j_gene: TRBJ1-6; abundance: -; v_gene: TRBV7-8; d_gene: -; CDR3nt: TGTGCCAGCAGCTCCCTTTCCCGGGGGGCTGGTAATTCACCCCTCCACTTT; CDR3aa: CASSSLSRGAGNSPLHF
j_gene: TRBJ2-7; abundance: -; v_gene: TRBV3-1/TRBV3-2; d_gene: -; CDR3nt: TGTGCCAGCAGCCAAACCCTCCCGGGCGAGCAGTACTTC; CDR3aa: CASSQTLPGEQYF
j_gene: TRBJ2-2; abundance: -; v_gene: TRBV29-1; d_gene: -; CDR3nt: TGCAGCGCCCAGAGCGACACCGGGGAGCTGTTTTTT; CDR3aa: CSAQSDTGELFF
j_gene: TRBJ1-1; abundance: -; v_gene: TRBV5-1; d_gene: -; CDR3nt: TGCGCCAGCAGCTTGATACCGGGGGGTACTGAAGCTTTCTTT; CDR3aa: CASSLIPGGTEAFF
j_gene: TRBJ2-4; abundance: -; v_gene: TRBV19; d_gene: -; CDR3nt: TGTGCCAGTAGTGTTTTGCAGGACTTTATAGCCAAAAACATTCAGTACTTC; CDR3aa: CASSVLQDFIAKNIQYF
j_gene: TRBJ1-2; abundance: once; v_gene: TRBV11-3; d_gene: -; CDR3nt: TGTGCCAGCAGCTTAGATCTGTGGAGGTACTATGGCTACACCTTC; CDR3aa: CASSLDLWRYYGYTF
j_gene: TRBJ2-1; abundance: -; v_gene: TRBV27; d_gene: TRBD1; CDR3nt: TGTGCCAGCAGATCAGGGGGCGCGGATGAGCAGTTCTTC; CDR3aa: CASRSGGADEQFF
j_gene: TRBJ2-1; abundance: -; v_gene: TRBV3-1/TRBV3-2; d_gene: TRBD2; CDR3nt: TGTGCCAGCAAACTCGGGACTAGCGGTTACAATGAGCAGTTCTTC; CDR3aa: CASKLGTSGYNEQFF
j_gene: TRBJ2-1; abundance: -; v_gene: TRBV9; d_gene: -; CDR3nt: TGTGCCAGCAGCGCCGCTAATCCCTACAATGAGCAGTTCTTC; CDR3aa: CASSAANPYNEQFF
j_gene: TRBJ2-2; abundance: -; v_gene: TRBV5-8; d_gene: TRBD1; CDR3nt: TGTGCCAGCCGATTACAGGGGACCTCCGGGGAGCTGTTTTTT; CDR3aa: CASRLQGTSGELFF
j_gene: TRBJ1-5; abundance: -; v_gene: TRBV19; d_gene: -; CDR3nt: TGTGCCAGTTCCGGGACAAGGTCCCTTTATAGCAATCAGCCCCAGCATTTT; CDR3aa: CASSGTRSLYSNQPQHF
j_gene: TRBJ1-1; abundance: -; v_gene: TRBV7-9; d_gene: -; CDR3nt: TGTGCCAGCCCCCTGGAGGGAACGGATACTGAAGCTTTCTTT; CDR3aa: CASPLEGTDTEAFF
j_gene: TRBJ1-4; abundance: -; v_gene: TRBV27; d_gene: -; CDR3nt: TGTGCCAGCAGTAGCTGGGACTTGAGGGGTGAAAAACTGTTTTTT; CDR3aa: CASSSWDLRGEKLFF
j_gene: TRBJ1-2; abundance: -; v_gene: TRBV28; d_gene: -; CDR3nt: TGTGCCAGCTGTATTGAGGCCCCCAACTATGGCTACACCTTC; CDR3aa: CASCIEAPNYGYTF
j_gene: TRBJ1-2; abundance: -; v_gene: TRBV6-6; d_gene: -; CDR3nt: TGTGCCAGCAGCAGCCGCGGCACCCAGGAGGCTGGCTACACCTTC; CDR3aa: CASSSRGTQEAGYTF
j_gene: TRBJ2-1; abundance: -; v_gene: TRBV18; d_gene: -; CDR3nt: TGTGCCAGCTCAAGGGAACAGGGTCGCAATGAGCAGTTCTTC; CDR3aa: CASSREQGRNEQFF
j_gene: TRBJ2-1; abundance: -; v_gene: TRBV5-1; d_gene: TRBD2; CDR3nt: TGCGCCAGCAGAGAATTAGCGGGTAATGAGCAGTTCTTC; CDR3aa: CASRELAGNEQFF
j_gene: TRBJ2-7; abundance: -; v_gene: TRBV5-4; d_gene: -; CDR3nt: TGTGCCAGCAGCTTCAGGGGATACGAGCAGTACTTC; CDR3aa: CASSFRGYEQYF
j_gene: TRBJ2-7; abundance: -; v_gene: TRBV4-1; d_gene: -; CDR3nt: TGCGCCAGCAGCCAAGATGAGGCATTACACTCCTACGAGCAGTACTTC; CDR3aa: CASSQDEALHSYEQYF
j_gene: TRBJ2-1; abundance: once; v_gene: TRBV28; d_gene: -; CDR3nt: -; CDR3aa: CASSTSVGQGTYNEQFF
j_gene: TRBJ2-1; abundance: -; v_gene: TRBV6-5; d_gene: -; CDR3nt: TGTGCCAGCTGGGGGGACGGTAAAAATGAGCAGTTCTTC; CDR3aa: CASWGDGKNEQFF
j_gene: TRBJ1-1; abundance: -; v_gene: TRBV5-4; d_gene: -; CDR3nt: TGTGCCAGCAGCTTGGGACGGGTAGGGGAAAACACTGAAGCTTTCTTT; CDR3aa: CASSLGRVGENTEAFF
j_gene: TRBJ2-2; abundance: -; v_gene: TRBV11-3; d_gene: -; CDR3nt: TGTGCCAGCAGCTTAGATGGCAGCGACACCGGGGAGCTGTTTTTT; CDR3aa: CASSLDGSDTGELFF